The present T cell receptor beta chain was sequenced within a study of OX40 agonist ivuxolimab in advanced cancers. Overall study: Every 2 weeks, patients got intravenous ivuxolimab at one of six dose levels (0.01-10 mg/kg). A history of anti-PD-1, anti-PD-L1 or anti-CTLA-4 therapy was acceptable, and approximately 40% had some.

Study-wide findings and caveats: The 0.1-3.0 mg/kg partial responders had among the lowest clonal expansion. More expanded clones were found, on average, in CD8+ than in CD4+ T cells.

The protocol was immunoSEQ multiplex PCR, while the TCRdb copy is restricted to in-frame clones and leaves out a portion. The table lists 66,000 or so clones, 80% to 95% of them singletons. This clone was recorded once. Its antigen is undetermined. The CDR3 is 14 residues long. Germline CDR1 reads GTSNPN; CDR2 reads SVGIG (reference sequence). V was pared by 4 bases and J by 7 bases, with 5 bases of the junction left unmatched. This clonotype was sampled from an adult with an advanced solid tumor such as melanoma, head and neck, liver or kidney cancer. The material was CD4+ or CD8+ T cells sorted from blood, obtained in a trial of the OX40 agonist ivuxolimab. V is TRBV30 and J is TRBJ2-1; 12 positions match TRBD2. The CDR3 bases are TGTGCCTGGACGACTAGCGGGAGATCGAATGAGCAGTTCTTC. This codes for CAWTTSGRSNEQFF.